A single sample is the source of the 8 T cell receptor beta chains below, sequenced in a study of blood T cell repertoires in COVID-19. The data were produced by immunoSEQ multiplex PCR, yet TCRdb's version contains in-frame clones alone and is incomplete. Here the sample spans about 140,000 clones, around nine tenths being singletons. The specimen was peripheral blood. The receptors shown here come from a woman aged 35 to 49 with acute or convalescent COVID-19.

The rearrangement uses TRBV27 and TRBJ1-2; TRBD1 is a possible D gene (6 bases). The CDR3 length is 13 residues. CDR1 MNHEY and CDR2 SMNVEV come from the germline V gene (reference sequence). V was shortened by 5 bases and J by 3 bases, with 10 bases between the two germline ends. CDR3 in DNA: TGTGCCAGCAGTATAGGACAGTACTATGGCTACACCTTC. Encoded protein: CASSIGQYYGYTF.

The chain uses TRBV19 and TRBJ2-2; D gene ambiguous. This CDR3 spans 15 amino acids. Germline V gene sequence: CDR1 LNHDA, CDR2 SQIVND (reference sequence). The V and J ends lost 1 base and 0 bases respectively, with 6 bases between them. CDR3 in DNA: TGTGCCAGTAGTATAGGGCCGTCGAACACCGGGGAGCTGTTTTTT. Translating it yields CASSIGPSNTGELFF. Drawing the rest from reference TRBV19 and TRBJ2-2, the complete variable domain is DGGITQSPKYLFRKEGQNVTLSCEQNLNHDAMYWYRQDPGQGLRLIYYSQIVNDFQKGDIAEGYSVSREKKESFPLTVTSAQKNPTAFYLCASSIGPSNTGELFFGEGSRLTVL.

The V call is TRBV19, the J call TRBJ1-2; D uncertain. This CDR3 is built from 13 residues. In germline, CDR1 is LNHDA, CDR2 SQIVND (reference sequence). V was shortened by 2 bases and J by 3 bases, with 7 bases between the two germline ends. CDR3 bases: TGTGCCAGTAGTATAAGAGCTTACTATGGCTACACCTTC. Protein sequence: CASSIRAYYGYTF.

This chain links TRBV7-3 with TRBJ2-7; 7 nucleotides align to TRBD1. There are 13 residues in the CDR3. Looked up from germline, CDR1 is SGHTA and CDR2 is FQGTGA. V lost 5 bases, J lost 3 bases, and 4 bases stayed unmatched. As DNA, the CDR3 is TGTGCCAGCAGCCCCGACAGGGACTACGAGCAGTACTTC. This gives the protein CASSPDRDYEQYF.

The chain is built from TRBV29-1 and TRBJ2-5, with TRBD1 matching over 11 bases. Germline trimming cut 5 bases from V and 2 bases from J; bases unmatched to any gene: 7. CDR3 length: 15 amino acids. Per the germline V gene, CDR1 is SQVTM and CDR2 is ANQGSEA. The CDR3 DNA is TGCAGCGTTCACTTGGACAGGGGGCGTCAAGAGACCCAGTACTTC. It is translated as CSVHLDRGRQETQYF.

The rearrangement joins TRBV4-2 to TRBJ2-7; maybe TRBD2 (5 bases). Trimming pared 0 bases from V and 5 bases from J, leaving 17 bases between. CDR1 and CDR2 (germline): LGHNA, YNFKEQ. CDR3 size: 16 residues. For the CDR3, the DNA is TGTGCCAGCAGCCAAGATCTTGGCTCCGCGACTAACGAGCAGTACTTC. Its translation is CASSQDLGSATNEQYF.

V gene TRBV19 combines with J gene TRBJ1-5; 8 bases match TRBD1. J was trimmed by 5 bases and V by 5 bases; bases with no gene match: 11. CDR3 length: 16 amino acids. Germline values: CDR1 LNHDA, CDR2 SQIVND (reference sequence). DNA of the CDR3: TGTGCCAGTAGTGTTCTGGACAGGGAGATATATCAGCCCCAGCATTTT. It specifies CASSVLDREIYQPQHF.

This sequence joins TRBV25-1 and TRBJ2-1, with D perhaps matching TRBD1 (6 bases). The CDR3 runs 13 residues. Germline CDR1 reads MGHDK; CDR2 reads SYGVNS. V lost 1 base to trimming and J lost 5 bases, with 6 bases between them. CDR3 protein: CASSESGDNEQFF. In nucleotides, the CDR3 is TGTGCCAGCAGTGAATCAGGGGACAATGAGCAGTTCTTC.